A single sample gave rise to the 8 T cell receptor beta chains below, sequenced in a study of T-cell memory formation after mild COVID-19. TCRdb reanalysed the 5' RACE reads using MiXCR and keeps one entry per CDR3 protein. The data contain 45,000 to 65,000 distinct CDR3 sequences, over 7.5% of them singletons. Specimen: PBMCs or a T cell subset sorted from them (not recorded which). The source is a man aged 18 to 29 who had mild COVID-19 (a few samples of this study predate the infection). Cell type and time point are not known.

The chain joins TRBV3-1 to TRBJ1-1; D is perhaps TRBD1 (5 bases). Germline V gives CDR1 LGHDT, CDR2 YNNKEL (reference sequence). With 0 bases removed from V and 1 base from J, the gap between germline ends came to 12 bases. The CDR3 contains 16 residues. The CDR3 sequence is CASSQDLGVGNTEAFF. DNA for the CDR3: TGTGCCAGCAGCCAAGATTTAGGGGTCGGGAACACTGAAGCTTTCTTT.

In this sample, this clonotype turned up once. The rearrangement uses TRBV20-1 and TRBJ1-5, with 7 positions matching TRBD1. V shed 1 base, J shed 0 bases, and the junction held 6 bases outside the gene matches. CDR3 size: 16 residues. Germline CDR1 DFQATT, CDR2 SNEGSKA (reference sequence). As DNA, the CDR3 is TGCAGTGCTAGAGGCCCGGGACAGTATAGCAATCAGCCCCAGCATTTT. Protein product: CSARGPGQYSNQPQHF.

This rearrangement joins TRBV5-4 to TRBJ2-5, with TRBD2 matching over 8 bases. This CDR3 has 16 residues. V gave up 4 bases and J gave up 1 base; unmatched junction bases: 9. Germline V CDR1 and CDR2: SGHNT, YYREEE (reference sequence). CDR3 DNA: TGTGCCAGCAGCCGGGATCTGCGGGGGGCCCAAGAGACCCAGTACTTC. Protein product: CASSRDLRGAQETQYF.

This clonotype was picked up a small number of times. CDR3 DNA: TGTGCCACCAGTGATTCGGCTAGCGGGGGGGAGATTACGCAGTATTTT. Its translation: CATSDSASGGEITQYF. The chain carries TRBV24-1 and TRBJ2-3, with TRBD2 identical over 12 bases. CDR3 length equals 16 residues. V lost 2 bases, J lost 8 bases, and 7 bases stayed unmatched. Per the germline V gene, CDR1 is KGHDR and CDR2 is SFDVKD.

Many counts were recorded for this clonotype. The genes are TRBV12-3 or TRBV12-4 and TRBJ2-5; unclear D gene. The V and J ends lost 2 bases and 6 bases respectively, with 10 bases between them. The CDR3 is made up of 13 amino acids. The CDR3: CASSLSSSKTQYF. DNA of the CDR3: TGTGCCAGCAGTTTATCTAGTTCGAAGACCCAGTACTTC.

This clonotype has ten or more counts. The chain is built from TRBV5-1 and TRBJ2-3; no definite D call. V lost 0 bases and J lost 0, with 11 bases in between. CDR1 is SGHRS and CDR2 is YFSETQ in the germline V gene. The CDR3 spans 16 residues. CDR3 sequence: CASSLGHLTSTDTQYF. CDR3 sequence (DNA): TGCGCCAGCAGCTTGGGACACCTGACTAGCACAGATACGCAGTATTTT.

This chain joins TRBV5-1 and TRBJ2-5; 14 bases map to TRBD2. Per germline, CDR1 SGHRS and CDR2 YFSETQ. The CDR3 runs 16 residues. V lost 3 bases and J lost 4; bases outside the gene matches: 5. The CDR3 protein is CASSSRTSGGPETQYF. The CDR3 nucleotides are TGCGCCAGCAGCTCTCGGACTAGCGGGGGGCCAGAGACCCAGTACTTC.

This clonotype was seen many times. This rearrangement joins TRBV7-2 to TRBJ1-1; D possibly corresponds to TRBD1 (5 bases). Germline CDR1 is SGHTA and CDR2 is FQGNSA. V shed 4 bases and J shed 4 bases, with 13 bases lying between them. The CDR3 is made up of 14 amino acids. CDR3 in amino acids: CASSSIAGITEAFF. CDR3 coding DNA: TGTGCCAGCAGCTCCATCGCAGGGATCACTGAAGCTTTCTTT.